Below, 2 T cell receptor beta chains from the same sample are listed, as sequenced in a study of T cell repertoires in cytomegalovirus infection. Via MiXCR, TCRdb re-called the reads, giving one row per CDR3 protein. The data contain 200,000 to 300,000 distinct CDR3 sequences, 12% of them seen just once; the ten biggest clones take up roughly 1.7%. What was sequenced was PBMCs. These receptors were collected from a human donor in good health (CMV status not recorded). Some clones in this sample may be carry-over from other donors' samples.

This clonotype showed up many times. Written as DNA, the CDR3 is TGTGCCAGCACCTCCGGTGAGAGCTCTACCTACGAGCAGTACTTC. It codes for CASTSGESSTYEQYF. The chain carries TRBV7-2 and TRBJ2-7; D remains ambiguous. V lost 7 bases, J lost 2 bases, and 18 bases lay in between. Per the germline V gene, CDR1 is SGHTA and CDR2 is FQGNSA. The CDR3 spans 15 residues.

This clonotype was seen many times. The chain is built from TRBV7-2 and TRBJ1-1; possible D gene TRBD1, 6 bases. Germline V gene sequence: CDR1 SGHTA, CDR2 FQGNSA. This CDR3 spans 13 amino acids. Trimming left V 6 bases short and J 7 bases short, with 15 bases between. CDR3 sequence reads: CASRAGGAIEAFF. The DNA for the CDR3 is TGTGCCAGCAGGGCCGGGGGGGCGATTGAAGCTTTCTTT.